This is a list of T cell receptor beta chains from one sample in a study of T cell responses to AZD1222 COVID-19 vaccine. Sequencing was performed with immunoSEQ multiplex PCR; in TCRdb, only in-frame clones are kept and a portion is missing. The table lists about 180,000 clones, about 90% of them singletons. Sample: peripheral blood, taken on day 0 of AZD1222 vaccination. These receptors originate from an adult in good health. Both conserved end residues are part of each CDR3. Only part of the rows carry a size: once, few, many, or a class if the clone is expanded.

J gene: TRBJ1-2; V gene: TRBV29-1; clone size: once; CDR3 protein: CSVTPPEGGPMSGYTF
J gene: TRBJ1-4; V gene: TRBV21-1; clone size: .; CDR3 protein: CASSHSRDRETEEKLFF
J gene: TRBJ1-5; V gene: TRBV28; clone size: .; CDR3 protein: CASSPGQGNQPQHF
J gene: TRBJ2-5; V gene: TRBV6-1; clone size: .; CDR3 protein: CASSETVIWGQGQETQYF
J gene: TRBJ1-1; V gene: TRBV24-1; clone size: .; CDR3 protein: CATSDPGLTEAFF
J gene: TRBJ1-6; V gene: TRBV7-8; clone size: .; CDR3 protein: CASSLPPMTGANSPLHF
J gene: TRBJ2-7; V gene: TRBV5-1; clone size: .; CDR3 protein: CASSLTGTGYEQYF
J gene: TRBJ1-1; V gene: TRBV18; clone size: .; CDR3 protein: CASSPGGVAEAFF
J gene: TRBJ1-1; V gene: TRBV5-1; clone size: once; CDR3 protein: CASSLQPTGGAEAFF
J gene: TRBJ1-5; V gene: TRBV28; clone size: .; CDR3 protein: CASSLEGKKNQPQHF
J gene: TRBJ1-6; V gene: TRBV30; clone size: .; CDR3 protein: CAWSPRGFDSPLHF
J gene: TRBJ1-1; V gene: TRBV2; clone size: .; CDR3 protein: CASSEALGGTEAFF
J gene: TRBJ2-7; V gene: TRBV18; clone size: .; CDR3 protein: CASSPGGTGWNEQYF
J gene: TRBJ2-3; V gene: TRBV9; clone size: once; CDR3 protein: CASRPGTGGNTDTQYF
J gene: TRBJ2-2; V gene: TRBV7-9; clone size: .; CDR3 protein: CASSLTGRDGELFF